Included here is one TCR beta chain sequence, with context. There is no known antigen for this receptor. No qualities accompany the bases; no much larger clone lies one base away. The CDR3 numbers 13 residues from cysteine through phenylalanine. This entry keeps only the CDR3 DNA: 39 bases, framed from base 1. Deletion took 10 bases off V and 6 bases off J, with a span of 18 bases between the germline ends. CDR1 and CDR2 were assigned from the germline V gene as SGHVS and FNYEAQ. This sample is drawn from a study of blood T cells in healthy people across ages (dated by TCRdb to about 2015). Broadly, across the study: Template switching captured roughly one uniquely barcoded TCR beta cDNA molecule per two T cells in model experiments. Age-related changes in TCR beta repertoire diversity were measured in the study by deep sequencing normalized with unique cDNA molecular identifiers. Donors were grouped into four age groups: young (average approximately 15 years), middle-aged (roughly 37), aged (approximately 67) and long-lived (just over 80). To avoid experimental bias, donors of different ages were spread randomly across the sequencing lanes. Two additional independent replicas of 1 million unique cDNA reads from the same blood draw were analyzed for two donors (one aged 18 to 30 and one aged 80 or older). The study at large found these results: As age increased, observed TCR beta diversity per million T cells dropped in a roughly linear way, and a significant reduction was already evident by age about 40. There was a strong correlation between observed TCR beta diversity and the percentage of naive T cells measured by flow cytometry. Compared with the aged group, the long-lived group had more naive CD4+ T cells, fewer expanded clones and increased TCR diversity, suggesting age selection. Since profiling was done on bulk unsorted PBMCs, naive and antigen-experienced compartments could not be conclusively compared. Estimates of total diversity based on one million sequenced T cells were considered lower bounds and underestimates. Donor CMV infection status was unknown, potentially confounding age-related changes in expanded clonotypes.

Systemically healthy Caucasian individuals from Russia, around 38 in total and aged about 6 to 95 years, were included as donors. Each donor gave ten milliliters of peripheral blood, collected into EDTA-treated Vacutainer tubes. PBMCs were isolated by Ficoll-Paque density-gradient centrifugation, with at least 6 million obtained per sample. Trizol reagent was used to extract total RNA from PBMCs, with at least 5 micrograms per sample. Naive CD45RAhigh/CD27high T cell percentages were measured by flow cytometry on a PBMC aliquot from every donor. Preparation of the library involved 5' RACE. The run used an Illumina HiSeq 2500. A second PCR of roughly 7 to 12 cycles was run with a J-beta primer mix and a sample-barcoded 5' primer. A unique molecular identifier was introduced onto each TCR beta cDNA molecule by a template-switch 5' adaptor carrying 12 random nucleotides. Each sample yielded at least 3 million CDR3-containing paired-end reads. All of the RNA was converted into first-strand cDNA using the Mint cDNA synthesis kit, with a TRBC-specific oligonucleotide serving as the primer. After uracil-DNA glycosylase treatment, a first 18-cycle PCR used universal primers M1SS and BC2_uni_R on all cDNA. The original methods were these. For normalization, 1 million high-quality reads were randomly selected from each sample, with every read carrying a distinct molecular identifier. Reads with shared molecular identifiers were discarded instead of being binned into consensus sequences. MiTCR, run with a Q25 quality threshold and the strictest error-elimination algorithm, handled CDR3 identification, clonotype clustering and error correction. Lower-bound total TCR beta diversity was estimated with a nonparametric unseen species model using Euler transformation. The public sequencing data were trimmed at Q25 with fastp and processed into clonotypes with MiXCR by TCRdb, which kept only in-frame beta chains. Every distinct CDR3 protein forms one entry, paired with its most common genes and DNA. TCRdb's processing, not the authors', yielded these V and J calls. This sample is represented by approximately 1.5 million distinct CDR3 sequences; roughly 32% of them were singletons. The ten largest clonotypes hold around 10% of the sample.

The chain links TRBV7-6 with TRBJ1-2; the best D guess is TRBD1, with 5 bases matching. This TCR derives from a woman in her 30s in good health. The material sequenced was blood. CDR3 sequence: CATERGNKNGYTF. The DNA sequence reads TGTGCCACCGAAAGGGGCAACAAAAATGGCTACACCTTC.